This T cell receptor (beta chain) was captured in a study of blood T cell repertoires in COVID-19. This clone appeared a single time. Generated by immunoSEQ multiplex PCR, the TCRdb table keeps only in-frame clones and is missing some. Of 43,000 or so clones listed, about 89% were seen once; the top ten hold 16%. Sequencing input: peripheral blood. The receptor comes from a man between 60 and 75 years old with active or convalescent COVID-19.

The CDR3 here is CAISGGQGGELFF. In DNA, the CDR3 is TGTGCCATCAGTGGGGGCCAGGGTGGGGAGCTGTTTTTT. The V call is TRBV10-3, the J call TRBJ2-2; D possibly corresponds to TRBD1 (5 bases). Between the trimmed V and J ends, which lost 4 bases and 8 bases, there was a span of 11 bases. The CDR3 extends over 13 amino acids. Germline CDR1 ENHRY, CDR2 SYGVKD.